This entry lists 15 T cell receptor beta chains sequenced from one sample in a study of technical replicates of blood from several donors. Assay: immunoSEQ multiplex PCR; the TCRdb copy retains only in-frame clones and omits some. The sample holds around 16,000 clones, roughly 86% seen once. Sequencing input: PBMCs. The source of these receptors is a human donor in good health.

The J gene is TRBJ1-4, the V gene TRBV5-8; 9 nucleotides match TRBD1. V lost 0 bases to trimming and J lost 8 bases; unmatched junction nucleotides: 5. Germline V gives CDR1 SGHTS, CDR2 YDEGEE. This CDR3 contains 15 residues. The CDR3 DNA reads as TGTGCCAGCAGCTTGGGGGACAGGGAAGTAGAAAAACTGTTTTTT. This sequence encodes CASSLGDREVEKLFF.

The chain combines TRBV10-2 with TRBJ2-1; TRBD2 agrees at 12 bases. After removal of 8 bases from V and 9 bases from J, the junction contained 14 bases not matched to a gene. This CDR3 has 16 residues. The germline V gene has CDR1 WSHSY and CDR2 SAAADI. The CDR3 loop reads CASRTSGKGRAPEQFF. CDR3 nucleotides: TGCGCCAGCCGGACTAGCGGGAAGGGCAGAGCGCCTGAGCAGTTCTTC.

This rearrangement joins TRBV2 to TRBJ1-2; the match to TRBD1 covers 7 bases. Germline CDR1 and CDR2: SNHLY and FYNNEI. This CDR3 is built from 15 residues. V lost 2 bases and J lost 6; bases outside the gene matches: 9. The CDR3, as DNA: TGTGCCAGCAGTGAACAAGGGGGCGGATCGGATGGCTACACCTTC. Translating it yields CASSEQGGGSDGYTF. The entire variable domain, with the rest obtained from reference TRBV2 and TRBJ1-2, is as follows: EPEVTQTPSHQVTQMGQEVILRCVPISNHLYFYWYRQILGQKVEFLVSFYNNEISEKSEIFDDQFSVERPDGSNFTLKIRSTKLEDSAMYFCASSEQGGGSDGYTFGSGTRLTVV.

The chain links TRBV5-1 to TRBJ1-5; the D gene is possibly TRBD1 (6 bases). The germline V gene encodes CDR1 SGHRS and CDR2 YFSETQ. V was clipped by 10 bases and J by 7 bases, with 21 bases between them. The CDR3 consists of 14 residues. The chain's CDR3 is CAGKRGSEGQPQHF. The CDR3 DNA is TGCGCCGGAAAAAGGGGGTCAGAAGGGCAGCCCCAGCATTTT.

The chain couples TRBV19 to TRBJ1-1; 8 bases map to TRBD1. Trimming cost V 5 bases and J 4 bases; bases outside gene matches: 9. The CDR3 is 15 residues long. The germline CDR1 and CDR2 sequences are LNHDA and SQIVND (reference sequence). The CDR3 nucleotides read TGTGCCAGTAGTTCAAGGACAGGGCATGGCACTGAAGCTTTCTTT. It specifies CASSSRTGHGTEAFF.

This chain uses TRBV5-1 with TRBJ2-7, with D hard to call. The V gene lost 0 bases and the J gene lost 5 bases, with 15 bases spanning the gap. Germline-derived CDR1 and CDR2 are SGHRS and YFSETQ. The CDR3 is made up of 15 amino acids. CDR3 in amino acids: CASSLVDGLVNEQYF. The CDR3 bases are TGCGCCAGCAGCTTGGTTGATGGCCTTGTGAACGAGCAGTACTTC.

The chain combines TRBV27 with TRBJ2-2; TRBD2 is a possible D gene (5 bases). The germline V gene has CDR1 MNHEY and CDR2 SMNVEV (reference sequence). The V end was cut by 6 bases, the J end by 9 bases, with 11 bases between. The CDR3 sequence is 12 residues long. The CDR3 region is CASSLSGWELFF. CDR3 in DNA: TGTGCCAGCAGCCTCAGCGGCTGGGAGCTGTTTTTT.

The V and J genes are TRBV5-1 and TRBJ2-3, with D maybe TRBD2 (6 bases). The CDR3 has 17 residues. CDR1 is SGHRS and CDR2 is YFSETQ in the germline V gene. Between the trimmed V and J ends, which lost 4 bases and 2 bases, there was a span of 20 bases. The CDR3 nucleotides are TGCGCCAGCAGCCCAGCGGCGCGGGACTTACTCACAGATACGCAGTATTTT. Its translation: CASSPAARDLLTDTQYF.

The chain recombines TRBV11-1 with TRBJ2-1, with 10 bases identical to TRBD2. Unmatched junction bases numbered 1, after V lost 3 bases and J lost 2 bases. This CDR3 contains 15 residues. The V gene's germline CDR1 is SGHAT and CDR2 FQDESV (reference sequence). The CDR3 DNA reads TGTGCCAGCAGCTTCACTAGCGGGACCTACAATGAGCAGTTCTTC. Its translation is CASSFTSGTYNEQFF. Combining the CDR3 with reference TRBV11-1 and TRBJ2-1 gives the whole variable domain EAEVAQSPRYKITEKSQAVAFWCDPISGHATLYWYRQILGQGPELLVQFQDESVVDDSQLPKDRFSAERLKGVDSTLKIQPAELGDSAMYLCASSFTSGTYNEQFFGPGTRLTVL.

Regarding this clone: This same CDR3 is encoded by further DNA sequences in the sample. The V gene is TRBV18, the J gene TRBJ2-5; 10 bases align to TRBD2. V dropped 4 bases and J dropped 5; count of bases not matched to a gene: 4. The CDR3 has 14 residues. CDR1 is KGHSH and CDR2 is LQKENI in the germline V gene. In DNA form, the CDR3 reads TGTGCCAGCTCACAGCGGGAGGGCCGCGAGACCCAGTACTTC. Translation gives CASSQREGRETQYF.

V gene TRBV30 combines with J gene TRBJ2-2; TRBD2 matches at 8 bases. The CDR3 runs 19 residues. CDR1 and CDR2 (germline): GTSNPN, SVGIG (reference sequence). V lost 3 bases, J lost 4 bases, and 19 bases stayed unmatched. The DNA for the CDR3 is TGTGCCTGGAGCGCCCTCCTGGTCGGCGGGAGGCCGGCCACCGGGGAGCTGTTTTTT. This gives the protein CAWSALLVGGRPATGELFF.

The CDR3 protein is CASSDFGDRPSYEQYF. DNA for the CDR3: TGTGCCAGCAGTGACTTTGGGGACAGGCCTTCCTACGAGCAGTACTTC. The V and J genes are TRBV27 and TRBJ2-7, with 8 bases aligning to TRBD1. Per the germline V gene, CDR1 is MNHEY and CDR2 is SMNVEV (reference sequence). V shed 5 bases, J shed 1 base, and the junction held 10 bases outside the gene matches. The length of the CDR3 is 16 residues.

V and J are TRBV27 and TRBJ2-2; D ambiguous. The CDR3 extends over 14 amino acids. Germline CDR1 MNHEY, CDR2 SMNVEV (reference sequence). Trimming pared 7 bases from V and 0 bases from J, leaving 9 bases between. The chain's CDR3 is CASTKQANTGELFF. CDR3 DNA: TGTGCCAGCACCAAACAAGCGAACACCGGGGAGCTGTTTTTT.

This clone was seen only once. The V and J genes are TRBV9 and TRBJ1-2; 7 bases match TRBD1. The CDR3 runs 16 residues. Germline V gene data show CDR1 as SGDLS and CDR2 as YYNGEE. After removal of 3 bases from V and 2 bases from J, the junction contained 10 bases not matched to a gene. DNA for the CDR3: TGTGCCAGCAGCGCCCCGGAGGGGGCGAAGAACTATGGCTACACCTTC. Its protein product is CASSAPEGAKNYGYTF. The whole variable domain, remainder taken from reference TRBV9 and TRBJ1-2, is DSGVTQTPKHLITATGQRVTLRCSPRSGDLSVYWYQQSLDQGLQFLIQYYNGEERAKGNILERFSAQQFPDLHSELNLSSLELGDSALYFCASSAPEGAKNYGYTFGSGTRLTVV.

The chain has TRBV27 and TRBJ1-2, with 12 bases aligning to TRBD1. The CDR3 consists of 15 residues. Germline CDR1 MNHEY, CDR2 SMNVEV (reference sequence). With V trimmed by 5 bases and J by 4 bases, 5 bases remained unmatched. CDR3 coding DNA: TGTGCCAGCAGTCTGGGACAGGGGGCGACCTATGGCTACACCTTC. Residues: CASSLGQGATYGYTF.